The 14 T cell receptor beta chains below all came from one sample that was sequenced in a study of T cells after yellow fever vaccination. MiXCR, applied by TCRdb to the 5' RACE reads, yields one record per CDR3 protein. The sample shows under 550,000 distinct CDR3 sequences, 21% of them seen only once. Sequencing used PBMCs, obtained approximately 20 days after the first yellow fever vaccination. These receptors all come from a man in his late teens or twenties who received the YFV17D yellow fever vaccine.

In this sample, this clonotype turned up a few times. The V call is TRBV5-4, the J call TRBJ1-3; D is perhaps TRBD1 (6 bases). Trimming took 4 bases from V and 3 from J, leaving 23 bases between them. Germline V lookup: CDR1 SGHNT, CDR2 YYREEE (reference sequence). This CDR3 region has 18 residues. The CDR3 protein is CASSPGGNTGHNGNTIYF. The CDR3 DNA follows: TGTGCCAGCAGCCCCGGAGGGAATACAGGGCACAATGGAAACACCATATATTTT.

This clonotype came up many times. This chain's CDR3 is CASSPGLAGGEQFF. In DNA, the CDR3 is TGTGCCAGCAGCCCCGGACTAGCGGGGGGTGAGCAGTTCTTC. The chain joins TRBV3-1 to TRBJ2-1; 14 positions agree with TRBD2. V lost 4 bases, J lost 9 bases, and 2 bases stayed unmatched. The CDR3 is 14 amino acids. The germline V gene encodes CDR1 LGHDT and CDR2 YNNKEL (reference sequence).

The chain employs TRBV12-3 or TRBV12-4 and TRBJ2-5, with TRBD2 identical over 10 bases. CDR3 length: 13 residues. The junction had 6 bases not matched to a gene; V was cut back by 5 bases and J by 9 bases. The CDR3 sequence is CASSTSGVGAQYF. CDR3 coding DNA: TGTGCCAGCAGTACTAGCGGGGTGGGGGCCCAGTACTTC.

The chain joins TRBV29-1 to TRBJ2-3, with a possible D match to TRBD1 (6 bases). CDR3 size: 22 residues. From germline, CDR1 is SQVTM and CDR2 ANQGSEA. The V and J ends lost 4 bases and 0 bases respectively, with 35 bases between them. CDR3 sequence: CSVVVLGSEADSDCTSTDTQYF. The CDR3 nucleotides are TGCAGCGTTGTTGTTCTGGGCTCCGAAGCGGACAGTGACTGTACTAGCACAGATACGCAGTATTTT.

This chain connects TRBV6-2 or TRBV6-3 to TRBJ1-5; a weak D match, TRBD1 (5 bases). Looked up from germline, CDR1 is MNHEY and CDR2 is SVGEGT. This CDR3 region has 16 residues. V lost 5 bases and J 2 bases, leaving 16 bases between the germline ends. The CDR3 DNA follows: TGTGCCAGCAGTCGGGGCATAAGATCGGGCAATCAGCCCCAGCATTTT. It yields the protein CASSRGIRSGNQPQHF.

This clonotype was seen at least ten times. Mismatch with germline at one junction end may stem from a read error. The chain uses TRBV5-1 and TRBJ2-3; D is uncertain. CDR1 and CDR2 (germline): SGHRS, YFSETQ. The CDR3 length is 12 residues. CDR3 DNA: TGTGCCAGCAGCTTAGTGGCAGATACGCAGTATTTT. As protein: CASSLVADTQYF.

V gene TRBV5-1 combines with J gene TRBJ1-6, with 8 positions matching TRBD1. The V segment lost 2 bases and the J segment 3 bases; nucleotides outside the gene matches: 10. The CDR3 consists of 18 residues. Germline V gene lookup returns CDR1 SGHRS and CDR2 YFSETQ. The CDR3 DNA is TGCGCCAGCAGCTTTGACCTTCGGACAGGGAACTATAATTCACCCCTCCACTTT. Its translation: CASSFDLRTGNYNSPLHF.

This clonotype was seen only a few times. V gene TRBV20-1 combines with J gene TRBJ1-2; D not resolved. V was clipped by 7 bases and J by 4 bases, with 4 bases between them. There are 9 residues in the CDR3. Germline V gives CDR1 DFQATT, CDR2 SNEGSKA (reference sequence). The CDR3 region has the DNA TGCAGTGAGACCTATGGCTACACCTTC. Translating gives CSETYGYTF.

This clonotype was counted a few times. This rearrangement joins TRBV13 to TRBJ2-7, with 8 bases lining up with TRBD2. The CDR3 sequence is 14 residues long. Per germline, CDR1 PRHDT and CDR2 FYEKMQ (reference sequence). V dropped 5 bases and J dropped 6; count of bases not matched to a gene: 9. CDR3 protein: CASSAGLGIGEQYV. Here the CDR3 DNA reads TGTGCCAGCAGCGCGGGACTAGGTATTGGCGAGCAGTACGTC.

This clonotype was recorded a few times. The rearrangement links TRBV27 to TRBJ1-5; D may be TRBD1 (5 bases). Trimming shortened V by 5 bases and J by 5 bases, and 13 bases separated the two germline ends. Germline V lookup: CDR1 MNHEY, CDR2 SMNVEV (reference sequence). The CDR3 has 14 amino acids. The CDR3 reads CASSPRVGHQPQHF. In nucleotides, the CDR3 is TGTGCCAGCAGTCCTCGGGTGGGGCATCAGCCCCAGCATTTT.

This clonotype was seen many times. This sequence joins TRBV7-2 and TRBJ2-5; D remains ambiguous. Germline V lookup: CDR1 SGHTA, CDR2 FQGNSA. V dropped 2 bases and J dropped 9 bases, with 13 bases sitting between them. The CDR3 extends over 13 amino acids. DNA of the CDR3: TGTGCCAGCAGCTTAACGGATGGTGGACCCCAGTACTTC. This encodes CASSLTDGGPQYF.

The chain couples TRBV5-1 to TRBJ1-4; the match to TRBD1 covers 7 bases. CDR3 size: 14 residues. The ends lost 4 bases at V and 7 bases at J; junction bases unmatched: 7. CDR1 is SGHRS and CDR2 is YFSETQ in the germline V gene. CDR3 residues: CASSQGQRREKLFF. CDR3 in DNA: TGCGCCAGCAGCCAGGGACAGCGGCGTGAAAAACTGTTTTTT.

The chain is built from TRBV5-1 and TRBJ2-3; D unclear. Between the trimmed V and J ends, which lost 3 bases and 6 bases, there was a span of 11 bases. The CDR3 totals 13 residues. Germline V gives CDR1 SGHRS, CDR2 YFSETQ. The CDR3 bases are TGCGCCAGCAGCTACGCAGGCCAGGATACGCAGTATTTT. This encodes CASSYAGQDTQYF.

The chain uses TRBV6-1 and TRBJ2-7, with TRBD2 matching over 11 bases. This CDR3 has 16 residues. Germline V gene lookup returns CDR1 MNHNS and CDR2 SASEGT. The junction had 9 bases not matched to a gene; V was cut back by 8 bases and J by 0 bases. The CDR3 protein is CASASIAGGPSYEQYV. The CDR3 coding sequence is TGTGCCAGCGCCTCTATAGCGGGGGGGCCCTCCTACGAGCAGTACGTC.